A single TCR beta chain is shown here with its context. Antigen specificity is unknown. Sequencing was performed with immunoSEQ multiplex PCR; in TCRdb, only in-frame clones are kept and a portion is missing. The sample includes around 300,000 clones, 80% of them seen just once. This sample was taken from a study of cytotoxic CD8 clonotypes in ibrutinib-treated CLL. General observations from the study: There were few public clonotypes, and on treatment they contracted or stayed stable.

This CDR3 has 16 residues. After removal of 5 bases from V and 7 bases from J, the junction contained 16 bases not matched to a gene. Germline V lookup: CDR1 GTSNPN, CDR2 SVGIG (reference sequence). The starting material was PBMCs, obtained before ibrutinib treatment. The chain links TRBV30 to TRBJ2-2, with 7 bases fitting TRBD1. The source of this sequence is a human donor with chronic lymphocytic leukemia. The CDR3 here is CAWERSWDSRVGELFF. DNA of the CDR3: TGTGCCTGGGAAAGGAGTTGGGACAGCAGGGTCGGGGAGCTGTTTTTT. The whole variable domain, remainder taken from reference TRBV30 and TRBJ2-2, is SQTIHQWPATLVQPVGSPLSLECTVEGTSNPNLYWYRQAAGRGLQLLFYSVGIGQISSEVPQNLSASRPQDRQFILSSKKLLLSDSGFYLCAWERSWDSRVGELFFGEGSRLTVL.